This T cell receptor (beta chain) was sequenced in a study of yellow fever vaccine responses in identical twins. From the RT-PCR reads, TCRdb called clonotypes with MiXCR, one entry per CDR3 protein. The data contain about 1,000 distinct CDR3 sequences, approximately 80% of them singletons. With respect to this clonotype: Its antigen is not identified.

Overall study results and limits: The authors reported partly convergent, partly personalized vaccine responses in identical twins.

The specimen comprised T cells from blood (PBMCs), unsorted or a sorted subset (not recorded which), sampled before or after yellow fever vaccination (not recorded which). The clonotype comes from a female donor who received the yellow fever vaccine.

The CDR3 here is CATTSGSSGNTIYF. The DNA of the CDR3 is TGTGCCACTACGAGTGGTTCCTCTGGAAACACCATATATTTT. V gene TRBV10-3 combines with J gene TRBJ1-3; D is ambiguous. The germline V gene has CDR1 ENHRY and CDR2 SYGVKD. Trimming cost V 10 bases and J 0 bases, with 13 bases left between them. The CDR3 loop spans 14 amino acids.